One and the same sample provided the 5 T cell receptor beta chains below, sequenced in a study of cytomegalovirus exposure and HLA in healthy donors. The PCR ran on 60 Vbeta and 13 Jbeta primers. Sequencing used immunoSEQ multiplex PCR; TCRdb keeps in-frame clones, though not all of them. The specimen's table records about 150,000 clones. The sample was PBMCs. The receptors were sampled from a woman between 50 and 59 years old in good health and CMV-seronegative.

V and J are TRBV18 and TRBJ2-5, with D perhaps TRBD2 (6 bases). Trimming cost V 3 bases and J 5 bases, with 10 bases left between them. CDR3 length: 13 residues. The germline V gene encodes CDR1 KGHSH and CDR2 LQKENI. The DNA for the CDR3 is TGTGCCAGCTCACCGAAACTAGCCGAGACCCAGTACTTC. The encoded protein is CASSPKLAETQYF.

The rearrangement links TRBV20-1 to TRBJ2-2; D not certain. The CDR3 contains 11 residues. Germline CDR1 and CDR2: DFQATT and SNEGSKA (reference sequence). V lost 3 bases, J lost 3 bases, and 2 bases lay in between. CDR3 sequence (DNA): TGCAGTGCTAGCGACACCGGGGAGCTGTTTTTT. Translating it yields CSASDTGELFF.

V gene TRBV19 combines with J gene TRBJ1-5; 9 nucleotides match TRBD1. This CDR3 contains 17 residues. The germline V gene encodes CDR1 LNHDA and CDR2 SQIVND (reference sequence). V trimming: 3 bases; J trimming: 1 base; junction bases outside the gene matches: 7. The CDR3 DNA reads TGTGCCAGTAGTATTCCGACAGGGGGAAGAAGCAATCAGCCCCAGCATTTT. It translates to CASSIPTGGRSNQPQHF.

This chain joins TRBV5-1 and TRBJ2-1, with TRBD1 as a possible D gene (5 bases). Germline V lookup: CDR1 SGHRS, CDR2 YFSETQ. Trimming left V 3 bases short and J 3 bases short, with 10 bases between. There are 14 residues in the CDR3. CDR3 DNA: TGCGCCAGCAGCTCGACAGAGTACTACAATGAGCAGTTCTTC. It yields the protein CASSSTEYYNEQFF. The full variable domain, with the rest looked up from reference TRBV5-1 and TRBJ2-1, is KAGVTQTPRYLIKTRGQQVTLSCSPISGHRSVSWYQQTPGQGLQFLFEYFSETQRNKGNFPGRFSGRQFSNSRSEMNVSTLELGDSALYLCASSSTEYYNEQFFGPGTRLTVL.

J is TRBJ2-5 and V is TRBV5-4, with TRBD1 matching 7 bases. The CDR3 has 14 amino acids. From germline, CDR1 is SGHNT and CDR2 YYREEE (reference sequence). With V trimmed by 3 bases and J by 4 bases, 6 bases remained unmatched. CDR3 sequence reads: CASSSTGSGETQYF. CDR3 coding DNA: TGTGCCAGCAGCTCGACAGGGTCGGGAGAGACCCAGTACTTC.